The present TCR beta chain was sequenced within a study of cytomegalovirus exposure and HLA in healthy donors. Findings of the study overall: A previous analysis found most TCR beta V segments productive roughly 90% or roughly 30% of the time.

Primers: 60 Vbeta forward and 13 Jbeta reverse. Profiled with immunoSEQ multiplex PCR; TCRdb holds only in-frame clones, not every one. The table includes some 200,000 clones, around 86% detected once. CDR1 is MNHEY, CDR2 SMNVEV, per germline (reference sequence). The CDR3 sequence is 15 residues long. Comments on this clone: No antigen is known for it.

The clonotype comes from a woman between 50 and 59 years old in good health and CMV-seropositive. The chain links TRBV27 to TRBJ2-5; 10 positions match TRBD1. The DNA matches TRBJ2-7 better at its end, which makes the J call doubtful. Sequencing was performed on PBMCs. The DNA of the CDR3 is TGTGCCAGCAGTCCGCCAGGGACAGGGGCCTACGAGCAGTACTTC. It codes for CASSPPGTGAYEQYF.